The rows below give T cell receptor beta chains drawn from one sample of a study of T cells in Graves' hyperthyroidism and ophthalmopathy. Each CDR3 protein is one row after TCRdb ran MiXCR on the multiplex PCR reads. The sample lists roughly 510,000 distinct CDR3 sequences; less than 25% were seen once. Sequencing used blood. The receptors derive from a man younger than 35 with Graves' hyperthyroidism. Both conserved end residues are part of each CDR3. D genes are given only for firm matches. Expanded clones get a size class; other rows say once, few or many, or leave the size out.

v_call	d_call	clone_size	j_call	cdr3_aa	cdr3_nt
TRBV5-5	.	few	TRBJ2-4	CASSLVGALGNIQYF	TGTGCCAGCAGCTTGGTCGGGGCCTTGGGGAACATTCAGTACTTC
TRBV6-2/TRBV6-3	TRBD2	many	TRBJ2-6	CASSQSGGLSKIGANVLTF	TGTGCCAGCAGTCAATCGGGGGGGCTCTCTAAGATTGGGGCCAACGTCCTGACTTTC
TRBV6-5	.	.	TRBJ2-7	CASSYSRQGQESEQYF	TGTGCCAGCAGTTACTCCCGCCAGGGGCAAGAATCCGAGCAGTACTTC
TRBV27	.	.	TRBJ1-2	CASSLSKGLPYGYTF	TGTGCCAGCAGTTTATCGAAGGGCCTTCCCTATGGCTACACCTTC
TRBV12-3/TRBV12-4	TRBD1	many	TRBJ1-2	CASSPWTGYGYTF	TGTGCCAGCAGTCCTTGGACAGGGTATGGCTACACCTTC
TRBV19	.	many	TRBJ1-3	CASSPRHSGNTIYF	TGTGCCAGTAGCCCACGGCACTCTGGAAACACCATATATTTT
TRBV18	.	many	TRBJ1-1	CASSPSRDGQGTEAFF	TGTGCCAGCTCACCCTCCAGGGACGGCCAGGGCACTGAAGCTTTCTTT
TRBV19	.	many	TRBJ1-2	CASTPGIANGYTF	TGTGCCAGTACTCCAGGTATTGCGAATGGCTACACCTTC
TRBV12-5	.	.	TRBJ2-7	CASVSGAGGWSEQCF	TGTGCTAGTGTTTCCGGGGCCGGGGGATGGAGCGAGCAGTGCTTC
TRBV29-1	TRBD2	many	TRBJ2-5	CSVEATVAGETQYF	TGCAGCGTTGAAGCTACGGTAGCGGGAGAGACCCAGTACTTC
TRBV7-8	.	many	TRBJ2-2	CASEGTGGELFF	TGTGCCAGCGAGGGGACGGGCGGGGAGCTGTTTTTT
TRBV29-1	.	.	TRBJ2-5	CSVGGNEGETQYF	TGCAGCGTTGGAGGGAATGAAGGAGAGACCCAGTACTTC
TRBV6-1	TRBD1	many	TRBJ1-5	CASSSDRERNQPQHF	TGTGCCAGCAGCTCCGACAGGGAGAGGAATCAGCCCCAGCATTTT
TRBV6-5	TRBD1	many	TRBJ1-1	CASSYHIGTGAEAFF	TGTGCCAGCAGTTACCACATAGGGACAGGGGCCGAAGCTTTCTTT
TRBV6-1	.	many	TRBJ2-5	CASSEGVQETQYF	TGTGCCAGCAGTGAGGGAGTGCAAGAGACCCAGTACTTC